This T cell receptor beta chain was observed in a study of T cell changes during pregnancy in multiple sclerosis (dated by TCRdb to between 2017 and 2020). Turning to the overall study: Changes in the T cell repertoire over the course of pregnancy were examined in this study in women with multiple sclerosis.

For this clone: There is no known antigen for this receptor. Base qualities are not provided; no much larger clone lies one nucleotide away.

The library came from the immunoSEQ multiplex PCR assay. The table comes from immuneACCESS by way of TCRdb, which keeps in-frame sequences with V and J called. Part of the clones is missing from these tables; in studies checked, under half for an unresolved V gene and the rest for unknown reasons. For this sample the table gives some 27,000 clones, of which about 93% were detected only once. Together, the top ten hold around 0.43% of the sample. The receptor was isolated from a female donor with multiple sclerosis, enrolled in a pregnancy study. The input for sequencing was CD4+ T cells from peripheral blood mononuclear cells, taken after pregnancy.

Here the CDR3 is given as CASSLYPSGGMWNTGELFF. The DNA reads as follows: TGTGCCAGCAGCTTATATCCCTCAGGGGGGATGTGGAACACCGGGGAGCTGTTTTTT. The rearranged segments are TRBV7-2 and TRBJ2-2, with TRBD1 as a weak D call on 7 bases. Trimming takes 2 bases from V and 1 base from J, and the germline ends sit 20 bases apart. Per the germline V gene, SGHTA is the CDR1 and FQGNSA is the CDR2. Inclusive of the bounding cysteine and phenylalanine, the CDR3 is 19 residues long. The entry retains the CDR3 DNA only, 57 bases that are in frame from base 1. With the rest looked up from the reference TRBV7-2 and TRBJ2-2 genes rather than sequenced, the full variable domain is GAGVSQSPSNKVTEKGKDVELRCDPISGHTALYWYRQSLGQGLEFLIYFQGNSAPDKSGLPSDRFSAERTGGSVSTLTIQRTQQEDSAVYLCASSLYPSGGMWNTGELFFGEGSRLTVL.